Listed below are T cell receptor beta chains from one sample, sequenced in a study of blood T cell repertoires in COVID-19. The repertoire was sequenced with immunoSEQ multiplex PCR; TCRdb's copy has only in-frame clones and lacks some. The sample lists approximately 36,000 clones; 75% to 90% were seen once. The sequenced material came from peripheral blood. Receptor source: a man between 60 and 70 years old with acute or convalescent COVID-19. Both conserved end residues are part of each CDR3. Each record gives: V gene, D gene, clone size, J gene, CDR3 protein, CDR3 DNA. D genes are given only for firm matches. Only part of the rows carry a size: once, few, many, or a class if the clone is expanded.

TRBV6-5	TRBD1	few	TRBJ2-1	CASSYGTGRDEQFF	TGTGCCAGCAGTTATGGGACAGGGCGGGATGAGCAGTTCTTC
TRBV11-3	.	.	TRBJ1-2	CASSLGADKYGYTF	TGTGCCAGCAGCTTGGGGGCAGATAAGTATGGCTACACCTTC
TRBV18	.	.	TRBJ2-2	CASSPWGGRDTGELFF	TGTGCCAGCTCACCATGGGGAGGAAGGGACACCGGGGAGCTGTTTTTT
TRBV3-1/TRBV3-2	TRBD1	.	TRBJ2-3	CASSQGDRPGDTQYF	TGTGCCAGCAGCCAGGGGGACAGGCCAGGGGATACGCAGTATTTT
TRBV5-1	TRBD2	.	TRBJ2-1	CASSMGLAANNEQFF	TGCGCCAGCAGCATGGGACTAGCGGCGAACAATGAGCAGTTCTTC
TRBV7-6	TRBD1	.	TRBJ1-2	CASRRDSLYTF	TGTGCCAGCAGAAGGGACAGCCTCTACACCTTC
TRBV5-5	TRBD2	.	TRBJ2-7	CASSSVAGEGYEQYF	TGTGCCAGCAGCTCCGTAGCGGGAGAGGGCTACGAGCAGTACTTC
TRBV28	.	.	TRBJ1-4	CASRLQRLEKLFF	TGTGCCAGCAGACTGCAGCGTTTGGAAAAACTGTTTTTT
TRBV11-2	TRBD2	.	TRBJ2-1	CASSKRGPAGVGDEQFF	TGTGCCAGCAGTAAAAGAGGTCCAGCGGGGGTTGGAGATGAGCAGTTCTTC
TRBV5-4	TRBD1	.	TRBJ2-7	CASSLAGQGRYEQYF	TGTGCCAGCAGCTTGGCGGGACAGGGACGGTACGAGCAGTACTTC
TRBV7-5	.	.	TRBJ2-1	CARSYLSYLEQFF	TGTGCCAGAAGCTACCTTAGCTATTTGGAGCAGTTCTTC
TRBV29-1	TRBD1	.	TRBJ1-1	CSVEKDRAVAFF	TGCAGCGTTGAGAAGGACAGGGCGGTAGCTTTCTTT
TRBV27	TRBD2	.	TRBJ2-1	CASSLFGTSGSSEQFF	TGTGCCAGCAGTTTATTCGGGACTAGCGGGAGTAGTGAGCAGTTCTTC
TRBV28	.	.	TRBJ1-2	CASSPPDSYGYTF	TGTGCCAGCAGTCCCCCGGACAGTTATGGCTACACCTTC
TRBV6-5	TRBD1	.	TRBJ1-1	CASSPGGTGLTEAFF	TGTGCCAGCAGTCCCGGAGGGACAGGCCTGACTGAAGCTTTCTTT
TRBV6-2/TRBV6-3	TRBD1	.	TRBJ1-2	CASSSSRGQAVGGYTF	TGTGCCAGCAGTTCTAGCCGGGGACAGGCTGTCGGTGGCTACACCTTC
TRBV9	.	.	TRBJ2-2	CASTKRDRPNTGELFF	TGTGCCAGCACCAAAAGAGACAGACCGAACACCGGGGAGCTGTTTTTT
TRBV19	.	.	TRBJ2-5	CASSIAGAGQETQYF	TGTGCCAGTAGTATAGCTGGAGCGGGCCAAGAGACCCAGTACTTC
TRBV28	TRBD1	.	TRBJ1-1	CASRDRVDTEAFF	TGTGCCAGCAGAGACAGGGTGGACACTGAAGCTTTCTTT